The next 15 T cell receptor beta chains were all read from a single sample in a study of blood T cell repertoires in COVID-19. Sequencing was performed with immunoSEQ multiplex PCR; in TCRdb, only in-frame clones are kept and a portion is missing. The sample lists 250,000 to 300,000 clones; around 81% were seen once. Sequences were obtained from peripheral blood. Receptors originate from a woman in her sixties with active or convalescent COVID-19.

The sample holds one count of this clone. This chain links TRBV11-1 with TRBJ2-5, with D maybe TRBD2 (7 bases). This CDR3 comprises 14 residues. Germline V gives CDR1 SGHAT, CDR2 FQDESV (reference sequence). Trimming left V 10 bases short and J 5 bases short, with 20 bases between. The CDR3 coding sequence is TGTGCCACCGGGCGAGGGGGGGCCTCCGAGACCCAGTACTTC. It encodes CATGRGGASETQYF.

The CDR3 region is CASSQGGTEAFF. CDR3 DNA sequence: TGTGCCAGCAGTCAGGGCGGCACTGAAGCTTTCTTT. The rearrangement links TRBV25-1 to TRBJ1-1; TRBD1 is a possible D gene (5 bases). Trimming cost V 5 bases and J 4 bases, with 8 bases left between them. The CDR3 is 12 amino acids. Looked up from germline, CDR1 is MGHDK and CDR2 is SYGVNS.

The chain uses TRBV7-6 and TRBJ1-1; no clear D gene. Germline CDR1 and CDR2: SGHVS and FNYEAQ. Trimming cost V 0 bases and J 3 bases, with 11 bases left between them. The CDR3 runs to 15 residues. The CDR3 DNA follows: TGTGCCAGCAGCTTAGCGGGCAGAATTGACACTGAAGCTTTCTTT. Translation gives CASSLAGRIDTEAFF.

The chain carries TRBV5-1 and TRBJ2-5; D is possibly TRBD1 (6 bases). V gave up 8 bases and J gave up 5 bases, with 13 bases separating them. This CDR3 spans 12 amino acids. CDR1 SGHRS and CDR2 YFSETQ come from the germline V gene. The CDR3 region has the DNA TGCGCCAGTACAACAGGGATGGAGACCCAGTACTTC. Its translation is CASTTGMETQYF.

The gene calls are TRBV11-2 and TRBJ1-1; 10 nucleotides align to TRBD1. After removal of 1 base from V and 0 bases from J, the junction contained 5 bases not matched to a gene. CDR1 is SGHAT and CDR2 is FQNNGV in the germline V gene. CDR3 length: 17 amino acids. Here the CDR3 DNA reads TGTGCCAGCAGCTTAGGGGGACAGGGGTCCCTGAACACTGAAGCTTTCTTT. Translated: CASSLGGQGSLNTEAFF.

Only a few counts were recorded for this clone. This chain links TRBV12-1 with TRBJ1-6; TRBD1, the table's D call, lacks a check against the DNA. TRBV12-1 is described as a pseudogene. CDR3 size: 13 residues. The CDR3 is CASSPGQGPPLHF. The CDR3 DNA follows: TGTGCCAGCAGCCCAGGGCAGGGCCCACCCCTCCACTTT.

The rearrangement links TRBV18 to TRBJ1-3; 7 bases match TRBD1. The V gene end was trimmed by 3 bases and the J gene end by 1 base; junction bases not matched to a gene: 9. The germline V gene encodes CDR1 KGHSH and CDR2 LQKENI. The CDR3 runs 17 residues. Here the CDR3 reads CASSPRTGGHSGNTIYF. In nucleotides, the CDR3 is TGTGCCAGCTCACCTAGGACAGGAGGTCATTCTGGAAACACCATATATTTT.

The chain couples TRBV10-3 to TRBJ1-5; D possibly corresponds to TRBD1 (6 bases). CDR3 length equals 13 residues. V was cut by 5 bases and J by 4 bases, with 9 bases left in between. CDR1 and CDR2 from the germline V gene are ENHRY and SYGVKD. The CDR3 region has the DNA TGTGCCATCAGTCCAGGGGCTAATCAGCCCCAGCATTTT. Amino acids: CAISPGANQPQHF.

This chain uses TRBV7-6 with TRBJ2-3, with TRBD2 identical over 13 bases. V shed 3 bases and J 5 bases; nucleotides not matched to a gene: 2. Germline loops: CDR1 SGHVS, CDR2 FNYEAQ. This CDR3 has 15 amino acids. In nucleotides, the CDR3 is TGTGCCAGCAGCTTGGGGACTAGCGGGATAGATACGCAGTATTTT. Protein: CASSLGTSGIDTQYF. The variable domain in full, completed from reference TRBV7-6 and TRBJ2-3, reads GAGVSQSPRYKVTKRGQDVALRCDPISGHVSLYWYRQALGQGPEFLTYFNYEAQQDKSGLPNDRFSAERPEGSISTLTIQRTEQRDSAMYRCASSLGTSGIDTQYFGPGTRLTVL.

Of note for this clone: The same CDR3 arises from other DNA sequences in this sample as well. The V gene is TRBV9, the J gene TRBJ1-6; 7 nucleotides line up with TRBD1. The trim removed 0 bases at V and 6 bases at J, leaving 0 bases unmatched. Germline V lookup: CDR1 SGDLS, CDR2 YYNGEE. The CDR3 covers 14 residues. CDR3 sequence: CASSVGQGNSPLHF. The DNA for the CDR3 is TGTGCCAGCAGCGTAGGACAGGGTAATTCACCCCTCCACTTT.

V and J are TRBV5-4 and TRBJ2-1, with D hard to call. Deletions cut 0 bases from V and 0 bases from J, with 13 bases between. There are 17 residues in the CDR3. Germline CDR1 reads SGHNT; CDR2 reads YYREEE (reference sequence). The CDR3 DNA sequence: TGTGCCAGCAGCTTGGAAGTCGCTCCCTACTCCTACAATGAGCAGTTCTTC. This translates into CASSLEVAPYSYNEQFF.

The rearrangement joins TRBV19 to TRBJ2-1, with D unresolved. The CDR3 has 14 amino acids. Germline V gene sequence: CDR1 LNHDA, CDR2 SQIVND (reference sequence). Trimming removed 7 bases at V and 0 bases at J, with 10 bases between. CDR3 in DNA: TGTGCCAGTACCACTATAGGCTCCTACAATGAGCAGTTCTTC. This translates into CASTTIGSYNEQFF.

The CDR3: CASTRGNPNTEAFF. CDR3 nucleotide sequence: TGCGCCAGCACCAGGGGGAACCCGAACACTGAAGCTTTCTTT. The rearrangement links TRBV5-1 to TRBJ1-1; TRBD1 matches at 7 bases. CDR3 length: 14 residues. The germline V gene has CDR1 SGHRS and CDR2 YFSETQ. J gave up 1 base and V 6 bases, and 6 bases lay outside the gene matches. Supplemented by reference TRBV5-1 and TRBJ1-1, the full variable domain reads KAGVTQTPRYLIKTRGQQVTLSCSPISGHRSVSWYQQTPGQGLQFLFEYFSETQRNKGNFPGRFSGRQFSNSRSEMNVSTLELGDSALYLCASTRGNPNTEAFFGQGTRLTVV.

The gene calls are TRBV10-3 and TRBJ2-6, with TRBD2 matching 8 bases. J lost 1 base, V lost 4 bases, and 9 bases had no gene match. CDR3 length equals 18 residues. CDR1 is ENHRY and CDR2 is SYGVKD in the germline V gene. The CDR3 DNA reads as TGTGCCATCAGTGCCGCGGGGGGCGATGGTTCTGGGGCCAACGTCCTGACTTTC. Amino acids: CAISAAGGDGSGANVLTF.

The chain has TRBV7-9 and TRBJ2-7; 7 nucleotides line up with TRBD2. The CDR3 contains 13 residues. V was pared by 7 bases and J by 6 bases, with 9 bases of the junction left unmatched. The V gene's germline CDR1 is SEHNR and CDR2 FQNEAQ (reference sequence). The CDR3 nucleotides are TGTGCCAGCACCCCGTGGGGGGGGACCGAGCAGTACTTC. Translating it yields CASTPWGGTEQYF.